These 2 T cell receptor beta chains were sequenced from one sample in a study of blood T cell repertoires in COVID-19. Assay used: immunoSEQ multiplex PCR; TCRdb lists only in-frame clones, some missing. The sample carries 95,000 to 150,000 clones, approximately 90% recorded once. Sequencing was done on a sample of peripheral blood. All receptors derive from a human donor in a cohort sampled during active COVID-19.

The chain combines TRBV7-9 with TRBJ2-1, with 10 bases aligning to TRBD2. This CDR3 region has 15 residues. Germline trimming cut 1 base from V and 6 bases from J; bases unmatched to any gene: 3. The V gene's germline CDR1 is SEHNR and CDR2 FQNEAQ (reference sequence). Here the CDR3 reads CASSLGSGRRNEQFF. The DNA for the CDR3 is TGTGCCAGCAGCTTAGGTAGCGGGAGGCGCAATGAGCAGTTCTTC.

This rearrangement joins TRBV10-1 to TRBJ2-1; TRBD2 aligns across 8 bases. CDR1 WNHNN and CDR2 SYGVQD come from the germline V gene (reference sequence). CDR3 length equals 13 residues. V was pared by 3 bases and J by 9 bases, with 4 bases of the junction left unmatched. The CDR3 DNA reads TGCGCCAGCAGTGAACCTCGGGAGGGTGAGCAGTTCTTC. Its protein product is CASSEPREGEQFF.